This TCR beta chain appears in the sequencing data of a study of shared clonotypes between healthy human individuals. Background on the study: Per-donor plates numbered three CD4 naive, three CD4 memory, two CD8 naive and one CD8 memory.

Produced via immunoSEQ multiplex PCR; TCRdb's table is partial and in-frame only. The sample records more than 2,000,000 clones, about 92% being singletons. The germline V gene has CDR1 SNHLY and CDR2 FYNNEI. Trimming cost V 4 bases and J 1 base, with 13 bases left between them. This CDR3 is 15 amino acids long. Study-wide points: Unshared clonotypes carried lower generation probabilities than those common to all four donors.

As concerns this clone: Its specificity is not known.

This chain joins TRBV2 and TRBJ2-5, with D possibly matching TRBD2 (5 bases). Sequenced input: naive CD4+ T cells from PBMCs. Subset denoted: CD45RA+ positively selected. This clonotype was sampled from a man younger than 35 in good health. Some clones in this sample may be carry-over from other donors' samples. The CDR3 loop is CASSVEVGPQETQYF. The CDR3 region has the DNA TGTGCCAGCAGTGTGGAGGTTGGACCCCAAGAGACCCAGTACTTC. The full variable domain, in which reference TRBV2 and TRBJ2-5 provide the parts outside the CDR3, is EPEVTQTPSHQVTQMGQEVILRCVPISNHLYFYWYRQILGQKVEFLVSFYNNEISEKSEIFDDQFSVERPDGSNFTLKIRSTKLEDSAMYFCASSVEVGPQETQYFGPGTRLLVL.